Below are 26 T cell receptor beta chains sequenced from a single sample in a study of glioma-infiltrating T cells (dated by TCRdb to 2016 to 2017). TCRdb names Illumina MiSeq as the instrument used. The iRepertoire nested amplicon-rescue multiplex PCR (arm-PCR) platform was used to amplify TCR alpha and beta CDR3 regions from RNA. TCRdb redid the processing of the public reads, applying fastp at Q25 and MiXCR, and retained in-frame beta chains. All rows with the same CDR3 protein become a single entry with the most common DNA and genes. This sample has 150,000 or so distinct CDR3 sequences in its table, and roughly two fifths of those were observed once. The ten largest clones add up to over 15% of the sample. Sequences were obtained from glioma tissue, nonneoplastic brain tissue, or PBMCs (not recorded which). The receptors shown here come from a human donor with low-grade glioma or glioblastoma, undergoing nonglioma brain surgery, or in good health (not recorded which).

This clonotype was seen a handful of times. The chain combines TRBV6-1 with TRBJ2-2; tentatively, D is TRBD1 or TRBD2 (5 bases each). Germline V gene data show CDR1 as MNHNS and CDR2 as SASEGT. Trimming shortened V by 5 bases and J by 1 base, and 8 bases separated the two germline ends. The CDR3 has 14 amino acids. This CDR3 reads CASSPGRNTGELFF. In DNA, the CDR3 is TGTGCCAGCAGTCCGGGACGGAACACCGGGGAGCTGTTTTTT.

This clonotype was found a few times. The chain has TRBV20-1 and TRBJ2-5; 9 nucleotides match TRBD2. In germline, CDR1 is DFQATT, CDR2 SNEGSKA (reference sequence). J was trimmed by 4 bases and V by 2 bases; bases with no gene match: 2. This CDR3 has 13 amino acids. The CDR3 spells CSARLAGRETQYF. CDR3 DNA: TGCAGTGCTAGACTAGCGGGGAGAGAGACCCAGTACTTC.

V is TRBV28 and J is TRBJ2-7; D tentatively reads TRBD1 or TRBD2 (5 bases each). Trimming took off 6 bases at V and 3 bases at J, with 12 bases between the two ends. This CDR3 has 13 residues. Germline CDR1 and CDR2: MDHEN and SYDVKM. The CDR3 spells CASRPGPFYEQYF. The CDR3 region has the DNA TGTGCCAGCAGGCCGGGACCCTTCTACGAGCAGTACTTC.

The genes are TRBV20-1 and TRBJ1-1, with 8 bases identical to TRBD1. Germline V lookup: CDR1 DFQATT, CDR2 SNEGSKA (reference sequence). After removal of 3 bases from V and 0 bases from J, the junction contained 6 bases not matched to a gene. The CDR3 sequence is 15 residues long. The chain's CDR3 is CSARRTGLMNTEAFF. The CDR3 region has the DNA TGCAGTGCTAGGAGGACAGGGCTCATGAACACTGAAGCTTTCTTT.

This clonotype has at least ten counts. For the CDR3, the DNA is TGTGCCAGCAGTTTGGGAGCTGAGCAGTTCTTC. The encoded protein is CASSLGAEQFF. The chain joins TRBV27 to TRBJ2-1, with D possibly matching TRBD2 (5 bases). The CDR3 is 11 residues long. Germline assignment: CDR1 MNHEY and CDR2 SMNVEV (reference sequence). V shed 3 bases and J shed 9 bases, with 6 bases lying between them.

A few counts support this clonotype. The chain carries TRBV6-5 and TRBJ2-3; the D call may be TRBD1 or TRBD2 (5 bases each). The CDR3 has 14 amino acids. CDR1 and CDR2 from the germline V gene are MNHEY and SVGAGI. Trimming removed 0 bases from V and 2 bases from J, with 6 bases in between. The CDR3 protein is CASSYSGDTDTQYF. The DNA of the CDR3 is TGTGCCAGCAGTTACTCGGGGGACACAGATACGCAGTATTTT.

With regard to this clonotype: This likely comes from a read error, as the CDR3 has no conserved phenylalanine or tryptophan at its end. This rearrangement joins TRBV7-9 to TRBJ2-7; 9 nucleotides agree with TRBD1. CDR3 length equals 14 residues. J was trimmed by 4 bases and V by 5 bases; bases with no gene match: 6. Germline CDR1 and CDR2: SEHNR and FQNEAQ (reference sequence). The CDR3, as DNA: TGTGCCAGCAGCCCGGGACAGGGTTTTTACGAGCAGTACTAC. Translation: CASSPGQGFYEQYY.

Ten or more counts support this clonotype. The CDR3 loop is CASSLADRGHYEQYF. CDR3 nucleotide sequence: TGTGCCAGCAGCTTAGCGGACAGGGGGCACTACGAGCAGTACTTC. The chain combines TRBV7-2 with TRBJ2-7; 11 bases align to TRBD1. The trim removed 0 bases at V and 3 bases at J, leaving 1 base unmatched. The CDR3 loop spans 15 amino acids. Germline V gene lookup returns CDR1 SGHTA and CDR2 FQGNSA.

This clonotype occurred a few times. This chain links TRBV15 with TRBJ2-3, with 10 bases lining up with TRBD2. The CDR3 loop spans 15 amino acids. Losses at the gene ends were 2 bases for V and 1 base for J; bases not matched to a gene: 0. Germline V gene lookup returns CDR1 LNHNV and CDR2 YYDKDF (reference sequence). CDR3 loop: CATSRLAGGTDTQYF. Here the CDR3 DNA reads TGTGCCACCAGCAGACTAGCGGGGGGCACAGATACGCAGTATTTT.

The chain carries TRBV27 and TRBJ1-2; D ambiguous. Germline-derived CDR1 and CDR2 are MNHEY and SMNVEV (reference sequence). V lost 5 bases and J 0 bases, leaving 16 bases between the germline ends. The CDR3 has 16 residues. For the CDR3, the DNA is TGTGCCAGCAGTCTCGCACGACGGCCAGCTAACTATGGCTACACCTTC. Protein sequence: CASSLARRPANYGYTF.

This clonotype was seen more than once but under ten times. V and J are TRBV27 and TRBJ1-2; D remains ambiguous. The CDR3 has 13 amino acids. CDR1 is MNHEY and CDR2 is SMNVEV in the germline V gene (reference sequence). Trimming shortened V by 5 bases and J by 2 bases, and 9 bases separated the two germline ends. For the CDR3, the DNA is TGTGCCAGCAGTCCTACATACAACTATGGCTACACCTTC. Protein: CASSPTYNYGYTF.

This clonotype appeared a few times. The V call is TRBV10-3, the J call TRBJ2-1; 12 positions match TRBD2. Germline V gene sequence: CDR1 ENHRY, CDR2 SYGVKD. Trimming cost V 5 bases and J 10 bases; bases outside gene matches: 9. The CDR3 contains 15 residues. Here the CDR3 reads CAISKTSGRVHEQFF. The CDR3 region has the DNA TGTGCCATCAGTAAGACTAGCGGGAGAGTTCACGAGCAGTTCTTC.

The genes are TRBV20-1 and TRBJ1-2; D may be TRBD1 (5 bases). CDR1 DFQATT and CDR2 SNEGSKA come from the germline V gene (reference sequence). Deletions cut 1 base from V and 4 bases from J, with 13 bases between. The CDR3 extends over 14 amino acids. CDR3 protein: CSARGPGPVYGYTF. CDR3 coding DNA: TGCAGTGCTAGAGGACCGGGACCTGTCTATGGCTACACCTTC.

This chain links TRBV2 with TRBJ1-1; D not certain. Germline loops: CDR1 SNHLY, CDR2 FYNNEI. The CDR3 is 12 amino acids. Trimming removed 6 bases at V and 8 bases at J, with 13 bases between. CDR3: CASRATPGEAFF. DNA for the CDR3: TGTGCCAGCAGGGCGACTCCGGGAGAAGCTTTCTTT.

On this clonotype: At one end the junction does not follow the germline gene, possibly because of a read error. This chain joins TRBV6-2 or TRBV6-3 and TRBJ2-3, with D tentatively TRBD2 (5 bases). CDR3 length equals 15 residues. CDR1 is MNHEY, CDR2 SVGEGT, per germline. CDR3 bases: TGTGCCAGCAGTTACGAGGGCGCTAGCACAGATAAGCAGTATTTT. Translation gives CASSYEGASTDKQYF.

In regard to this clonotype: The CDR3 end shows no conserved phenylalanine or tryptophan, and so a read error is likely. The limits of the CDR3 on the DNA are not certain, so only TCRdb's listed CDR3 is given. The chain couples TRBV10-1 to TRBJ1-2; the table's D call, TRBD1, has no DNA check behind it. Germline CDR1 and CDR2: WNHNN and SYGVQD (reference sequence). With termini counted, the CDR3 has 10 amino acids. CDR3 amino acids: CASRAGHIQI.

The gene calls are TRBV19 and TRBJ2-3; TRBD1 matches at 8 bases. This CDR3 contains 13 residues. Looked up from germline, CDR1 is LNHDA and CDR2 is SQIVND (reference sequence). Trimming removed 5 bases from V and 5 bases from J; junction bases left unmatched: 3. The CDR3 sequence is CASSSQGGDTQYF. The CDR3 DNA reads as TGTGCCAGTAGTTCACAGGGGGGAGATACGCAGTATTTT. The full variable domain, rest sourced from reference TRBV19 and TRBJ2-3, is DGGITQSPKYLFRKEGQNVTLSCEQNLNHDAMYWYRQDPGQGLRLIYYSQIVNDFQKGDIAEGYSVSREKKESFPLTVTSAQKNPTAFYLCASSSQGGDTQYFGPGTRLTVL.

The CDR3 bases are TGTGCCAGCAGCTTGTCCTCCACAGGTTACACTGAAGCTTTCTTT. Its translation is CASSLSSTGYTEAFF. The genes are TRBV11-2 and TRBJ1-1; a possible D gene is TRBD1 (5 bases). Trimming cost V 3 bases and J 3 bases, with 14 bases left between them. The CDR3 sequence is 15 residues long. Germline CDR1 reads SGHAT; CDR2 reads FQNNGV.

The rearrangement uses TRBV4-1 and TRBJ2-5; 8 positions match TRBD1. The CDR3 loop spans 14 amino acids. Germline V gene sequence: CDR1 MGHRA, CDR2 YSYEKL. V was clipped by 3 bases and J by 5 bases; unmatched bases: 5. The CDR3 spells CASSHPDREETQYF. The DNA of the CDR3 is TGCGCCAGCAGCCACCCGGACAGGGAGGAGACCCAGTACTTC.

The rearrangement joins TRBV7-2 to TRBJ2-7, with TRBD1 as a possible D gene (6 bases). The germline CDR1 and CDR2 sequences are SGHTA and FQGNSA. CDR3 length: 13 amino acids. The V end was cut by 2 bases, the J end by 7 bases, with 12 bases between. The CDR3 here is CASSLTTTGEQYF. The DNA for the CDR3 is TGTGCCAGCAGCTTAACGACTACAGGGGAGCAGTACTTC.

This clonotype has only a few counts. The chain uses TRBV15 and TRBJ1-1; no firm D call. Looked up from germline, CDR1 is LNHNV and CDR2 is YYDKDF (reference sequence). CDR3 length equals 14 residues. The V end was cut by 2 bases, the J end by 0 bases, with 7 bases between. The CDR3 is CATSRFYMNTEAFF. The DNA of the CDR3 is TGTGCCACCAGCAGATTTTACATGAACACTGAAGCTTTCTTT.

This chain connects TRBV10-3 to TRBJ2-1; 8 bases fit TRBD1. Germline lookup yields CDR1 ENHRY and CDR2 SYGVKD. CDR3 length: 13 residues. The V segment lost 3 bases and the J segment 10 bases; nucleotides outside the gene matches: 5. This CDR3 is CAISESGGDEQFF. The CDR3, as DNA: TGTGCCATCAGTGAATCAGGGGGCGACGAGCAGTTCTTC.

This clonotype has a handful of counts. V is TRBV20-1 and J is TRBJ1-2; D gene ambiguous. Germline V gene sequence: CDR1 DFQATT, CDR2 SNEGSKA (reference sequence). V shed 2 bases and J shed 4 bases, with 8 bases lying between them. CDR3 length: 12 residues. The CDR3 loop reads CSARRSAYGYTF. The CDR3 DNA sequence: TGCAGTGCTAGACGTTCGGCCTATGGCTACACCTTC.

The chain employs TRBV7-2 and TRBJ2-2, with D tentatively TRBD2 (6 bases). The CDR3 contains 16 residues. CDR1 is SGHTA and CDR2 is FQGNSA in the germline V gene. The germline V and J ends were trimmed by 4 bases and 4 bases, with 16 bases remaining between them. The CDR3, as DNA: TGTGCCAGCAGCTCAGGAGGGTCGGGATTCACCGGGGAGCTGTTTTTT. It yields the protein CASSSGGSGFTGELFF.

This clonotype was counted at least ten times. V and J are TRBV6-1 and TRBJ2-1, with 10 bases fitting TRBD1. J was trimmed by 1 base and V by 6 bases; bases with no gene match: 6. Germline assignment: CDR1 MNHNS and CDR2 SASEGT. The CDR3 is made up of 16 amino acids. The CDR3 coding sequence is TGTGCCAGCAGCCAACCGGGACAGGGGTCCTACAATGAGCAGTTCTTC. Translation: CASSQPGQGSYNEQFF.

About this clonotype: A much larger clone differs from this one at a single base, so this may be a read error. This chain connects TRBV6-1 to TRBJ2-7; D gene uncertain. CDR1 MNHNS and CDR2 SASEGT come from the germline V gene. The V end lost 6 bases, the J end lost 2 bases, and 20 bases lay between the germline ends. This CDR3 has 16 residues. The CDR3 coding sequence is TGTGCCAGCAGAACAACACGAAAGGGAATGGCCTACGAGCAGTACTTC. Protein: CASRTTRKGMAYEQYF.